A single sample gave rise to the 30 T cell receptor beta chains below, sequenced in a study of human T cells and chemical hapten exposure (dated by TCRdb to 2020 to 2023). The sample's time point, from its label and the paper: patch test 2, 6 weeks after DPC sensitization. The sample's treatment or condition label, in plain terms: therapeutic diphenylcyclopropenone sensitization with weekly scalp DPC. Libraries were prepared through RACE. Sequenced on a NextSeq 500. The public reads were reprocessed in TCRdb via fastp at Q25 and MiXCR, keeping in-frame beta chains. Under each unique CDR3 protein, matching rows form one entry showing the most common genes and DNA. This sample is represented by 85,000 to 100,000 distinct CDR3 sequences; 8% to 13% of them were singletons. The ten largest clones represent less than 2.5% of the sample. This specimen consisted of whole blood, obtained in connection with sensitization to the hapten diphenylcyclopropenone (DPC). The receptors originated from a man aged 40-55 years with alopecia areata. Some clones in this sample may be carry-over from other donors' samples.

The rearrangement links TRBV7-6 to TRBJ1-4, with 7 bases lining up with TRBD1. The CDR3 extends over 15 amino acids. V lost 1 base to trimming and J lost 3 bases; unmatched junction nucleotides: 2. Germline loops: CDR1 SGHVS, CDR2 FNYEAQ. The CDR3 here is CASSLGDRANEKLFF. In DNA, the CDR3 is TGTGCCAGCAGCTTAGGGGACAGAGCTAATGAAAAACTGTTTTTT.

This clonotype occurred many times. The J gene is TRBJ2-3, the V gene TRBV18; TRBD2 agrees at 8 bases. Trimming cost V 3 bases and J 2 bases; bases outside gene matches: 4. Germline values: CDR1 KGHSH, CDR2 LQKENI. This CDR3 spans 15 amino acids. The CDR3 loop reads CASSPTSGNTDTQYF. The CDR3 DNA reads as TGTGCCAGCTCACCCACTAGCGGAAACACAGATACGCAGTATTTT.

This clonotype was found many times. V is TRBV5-4 and J is TRBJ1-1; maybe TRBD1 (6 bases). Germline V lookup: CDR1 SGHNT, CDR2 YYREEE (reference sequence). V was cut by 0 bases and J by 4 bases, with 10 bases left in between. The CDR3 covers 14 residues. The CDR3 protein is CASSLVQGGTEAFF. In DNA, the CDR3 is TGTGCCAGCAGCTTGGTACAGGGTGGCACTGAAGCTTTCTTT.

The chain combines TRBV28 with TRBJ1-2; 7 bases agree with TRBD1. CDR1 is MDHEN and CDR2 is SYDVKM in the germline V gene. The CDR3 has 14 residues. Losses at the gene ends were 6 bases for V and 2 bases for J; bases not matched to a gene: 6. DNA of the CDR3: TGTGCCAGCAGGCCCCCGGGACAGAACTATGGCTACACCTTC. Translated, it gives CASRPPGQNYGYTF.

This clonotype has ten or more counts. CDR3 protein: CASSPDKALWDIQYF. For the CDR3, the DNA is TGTGCCAGCTCACCGGATAAGGCCCTATGGGACATTCAGTACTTC. The rearrangement links TRBV18 to TRBJ2-4, with D hard to call. The CDR3 consists of 15 residues. Germline V gene lookup returns CDR1 KGHSH and CDR2 LQKENI. V dropped 3 bases and J dropped 8 bases, with 17 bases sitting between them.

The table lists this clonotype with many counts. V and J are TRBV2 and TRBJ1-2; 9 bases are a match to TRBD1. The CDR3 is made up of 13 amino acids. Germline values: CDR1 SNHLY, CDR2 FYNNEI. V lost 7 bases and J lost 8; bases outside the gene matches: 8. For the CDR3, the DNA is TGTGCCAGCACTCCACAGGGGGCAGAGGGCTACACCTTC. It translates to CASTPQGAEGYTF.

This clonotype occurred a few times. The DNA for the CDR3 is TGTGCCAGCAGCCAACCGTCAGGGGTAAAGGAGCTGTTTTTT. This encodes CASSQPSGVKELFF. J is TRBJ2-2 and V is TRBV4-2, with a weak D call TRBD1 (6 bases). The CDR3 loop spans 14 amino acids. Germline V gene lookup returns CDR1 LGHNA and CDR2 YNFKEQ. Trimming took 2 bases from V and 10 from J, leaving 14 bases between them.

The V and J genes are TRBV4-3 and TRBJ2-3; no reliable D call. The CDR3 length is 15 residues. Germline loops: CDR1 LGHNA, CDR2 YSLEER. V was shortened by 3 bases and J by 8 bases, with 18 bases between the two germline ends. In DNA form, the CDR3 reads TGCGCCAGCAGCCAGAGTGTCGCGATTGGAGTTACGCAGTATTTT. Translated, it gives CASSQSVAIGVTQYF.

The chain combines TRBV28 with TRBJ2-1; D is unclear. The V and J ends lost 2 bases and 5 bases respectively, with 13 bases between them. Germline CDR1 MDHEN, CDR2 SYDVKM. This CDR3 comprises 15 residues. This CDR3 reads CASSLVVVSHNEQFF. CDR3 bases: TGTGCCAGCAGTTTAGTCGTAGTGTCCCACAATGAGCAGTTCTTC.

CDR3 coding DNA: TGTGCCAGTGCCTCCTCCGGGCGGCCAGATACGCAGTATTTT. Its protein is CASASSGRPDTQYF. This chain joins TRBV12-3 or TRBV12-4 and TRBJ2-3; D is unclear. This CDR3 is built from 14 residues. Trimming removed 9 bases at V and 4 bases at J, with 17 bases between.

In this sample, this clonotype turned up a few times. V is TRBV6-2 or TRBV6-3 and J is TRBJ2-2, with TRBD1 matching over 10 bases. V gave up 6 bases and J gave up 3 bases; unmatched junction bases: 7. The CDR3 totals 16 residues. Germline lookup yields CDR1 MNHEY and CDR2 SVGEGT. The CDR3 sequence is CASREPGQGYTGELFF. The CDR3 DNA reads TGTGCCAGCAGGGAACCGGGACAGGGGTACACCGGGGAGCTGTTTTTT.

Only a few counts were recorded for this clonotype. This chain joins TRBV12-3 or TRBV12-4 and TRBJ2-7, with 7 nucleotides matching TRBD1. V trimming: 6 bases; J trimming: 2 bases; junction bases outside the gene matches: 4. The CDR3 runs 13 residues. CDR3 in amino acids: CASSPDRAYEQYV. In DNA, the CDR3 is TGTGCCAGCAGCCCTGACAGGGCCTACGAGCAGTACGTC.

This sequence joins TRBV6-2 or TRBV6-3 and TRBJ1-3; D uncertain. This CDR3 has 15 residues. Per germline, CDR1 MNHEY and CDR2 SVGEGT. With 8 bases removed from V and 0 bases from J, the gap between germline ends came to 14 bases. In nucleotides, the CDR3 is TGTGCCAGCGTAAGGACGGAGAGCTCTGGAAACACCATATATTTT. It encodes CASVRTESSGNTIYF.

The table lists this clonotype with a few counts. The CDR3 is CATSEGSGSFLDTQYF. The CDR3 DNA follows: TGTGCCACCAGTGAAGGCAGCGGGAGCTTCCTAGATACGCAGTATTTT. The J gene is TRBJ2-3, the V gene TRBV24-1; 8 nucleotides match TRBD2. V gave up 4 bases and J gave up 5 bases; unmatched junction bases: 10. Per the germline V gene, CDR1 is KGHDR and CDR2 is SFDVKD. CDR3 length: 16 residues.

The rearrangement joins TRBV14 to TRBJ2-7; D is unclear. The CDR3 contains 13 residues. The V end was cut by 2 bases, the J end by 7 bases, with 12 bases between. The V gene's germline CDR1 is SGHDN and CDR2 FVKESK. The CDR3 DNA reads TGTGCCAGCAGCCAATACTACCTATCGGAGCAGTACTTC. Translated: CASSQYYLSEQYF.

This clonotype has only a few counts. This chain uses TRBV6-6 with TRBJ1-1; no firm D call. The CDR3 extends over 14 amino acids. Germline CDR1 MNHNY, CDR2 SVGAGI (reference sequence). The V end lost 10 bases, the J end lost 2 bases, and 17 bases lay between the germline ends. CDR3 protein: CAIRGHFTNTEAFF. The CDR3, as DNA: TGTGCCATCCGAGGGCATTTTACCAACACTGAAGCTTTCTTT.

This chain connects TRBV7-9 to TRBJ1-1; D ambiguous. The V end lost 3 bases, the J end lost 5 bases, and 16 bases lay between the germline ends. The CDR3 consists of 15 residues. Germline V gene data show CDR1 as SEHNR and CDR2 as FQNEAQ (reference sequence). CDR3 amino acids: CASSFAPPVGTEAFF. The DNA for the CDR3 is TGTGCCAGCAGCTTCGCGCCCCCGGTTGGGACTGAAGCTTTCTTT.

The chain carries TRBV25-1 and TRBJ2-3; 10 positions agree with TRBD2. The V and J ends lost 7 bases and 4 bases, in that order; junction bases with no gene match: 2. The germline V gene encodes CDR1 MGHDK and CDR2 SYGVNS. The CDR3 is 13 amino acids. This CDR3 reads CASTSGSSDTQYF. CDR3 DNA: TGTGCCAGCACTAGCGGGAGTTCAGATACGCAGTATTTT. Full variable domain (rest looked up from reference TRBV25-1 and TRBJ2-3): EADIYQTPRYLVIGTGKKITLECSQTMGHDKMYWYQQDPGMELHLIHYSYGVNSTEKGDLSSESTVSRIRTEHFPLTLESARPSHTSQYLCASTSGSSDTQYFGPGTRLTVL.

The chain employs TRBV18 and TRBJ1-1; a possible D gene is TRBD1 (5 bases). Looked up from germline, CDR1 is KGHSH and CDR2 is LQKENI. V was cut by 3 bases and J by 6 bases, with 14 bases left in between. CDR3 length equals 14 residues. In DNA, the CDR3 is TGTGCCAGCTCACCTACTATCGGGGGATCTGAAGCTTTCTTT. Its protein product is CASSPTIGGSEAFF.

This clonotype was seen a few times. The chain combines TRBV5-1 with TRBJ2-1; TRBD2 aligns across 10 bases. With V trimmed by 4 bases and J by 0 bases, 4 bases remained unmatched. The CDR3 extends over 16 amino acids. Germline V gene data show CDR1 as SGHRS and CDR2 as YFSETQ. The CDR3 DNA sequence: TGCGCCAGCAGCGTGGCTAGCGGGAGCTCCTACAATGAGCAGTTCTTC. It encodes CASSVASGSSYNEQFF.

This clonotype was counted only a few times. The chain is built from TRBV12-3 or TRBV12-4 and TRBJ2-7; 8 positions agree with TRBD1. Trimming removed 3 bases from V and 5 bases from J; junction bases left unmatched: 3. The CDR3 runs 13 residues. The CDR3 bases are TGTGCCAGCAGTTTCGACAGGGGCGACGAGCAGTACTTC. As protein: CASSFDRGDEQYF.

This clonotype was found a few times. The rearrangement joins TRBV18 to TRBJ2-7; D is undetermined. The CDR3 loop spans 12 amino acids. The germline V and J ends were trimmed by 3 bases and 3 bases, with 6 bases remaining between them. Germline CDR1 KGHSH, CDR2 LQKENI. This CDR3 reads CASSPGNYEQYF. The CDR3 coding sequence is TGTGCCAGCTCACCTGGTAACTACGAGCAGTACTTC.

This clonotype was detected ten times or more. The chain has TRBV4-1 and TRBJ1-2; 7 bases agree with TRBD1. Germline values: CDR1 MGHRA, CDR2 YSYEKL. V trimming: 3 bases; J trimming: 7 bases; junction bases outside the gene matches: 8. CDR3 length equals 14 residues. CDR3 DNA sequence: TGCGCCAGCAGCCAGCCGACAGGGCGACGTGGCTACACCTTC. Its translation is CASSQPTGRRGYTF.

V is TRBV29-1 and J is TRBJ2-5; TRBD2 might be the D (5 bases). Between the trimmed V and J ends, which lost 5 bases and 1 base, there was a span of 14 bases. The CDR3 spans 14 residues. Looked up from germline, CDR1 is SQVTM and CDR2 is ANQGSEA. CDR3 nucleotides: TGCAGCGTTATTTTAGAGGGCGGCCAAGAGACCCAGTACTTC. Protein product: CSVILEGGQETQYF.

V gene TRBV19 combines with J gene TRBJ1-5, with TRBD1 matching over 8 bases. This CDR3 region has 15 residues. J gave up 0 bases and V 6 bases, and 4 bases lay outside the gene matches. Per germline, CDR1 LNHDA and CDR2 SQIVND (reference sequence). The CDR3 DNA follows: TGTGCCAGTAGCAGGGACAGGTATAGCAATCAGCCCCAGCATTTT. It is translated as CASSRDRYSNQPQHF. Supplemented by reference TRBV19 and TRBJ1-5, the full variable domain reads DGGITQSPKYLFRKEGQNVTLSCEQNLNHDAMYWYRQDPGQGLRLIYYSQIVNDFQKGDIAEGYSVSREKKESFPLTVTSAQKNPTAFYLCASSRDRYSNQPQHFGDGTRLSIL.

This clonotype was recorded many times. The chain links TRBV6-5 to TRBJ2-3; no firm D call. The germline V and J ends were trimmed by 7 bases and 1 base, with 15 bases remaining between them. Looked up from germline, CDR1 is MNHEY and CDR2 is SVGAGI. This CDR3 has 15 residues. CDR3 nucleotides: TGTGCCAGCACCCAAACTCGACCGGGCACAGATACGCAGTATTTT. Protein sequence: CASTQTRPGTDTQYF.

The sample holds many counts of this clonotype. This CDR3 reads CAWRAEYTGELFF. CDR3 bases: TGTGCCTGGAGAGCGGAGTACACCGGGGAGCTGTTTTTT. This chain uses TRBV30 with TRBJ2-2; a possible D gene is TRBD2 (5 bases). The CDR3 totals 13 residues. V dropped 3 bases and J dropped 3 bases, with 8 bases sitting between them. Germline CDR1 is GTSNPN and CDR2 is SVGIG (reference sequence). Variable domain in full (rest from reference TRBV30 and TRBJ2-2): SQTIHQWPATLVQPVGSPLSLECTVEGTSNPNLYWYRQAAGRGLQLLFYSVGIGQISSEVPQNLSASRPQDRQFILSSKKLLLSDSGFYLCAWRAEYTGELFFGEGSRLTVL.

This clonotype was seen only a few times. This sequence joins TRBV28 and TRBJ2-1; tentative D call: TRBD1 (6 bases). The CDR3 contains 13 residues. V shed 4 bases and J shed 9 bases, with 13 bases lying between them. Germline V gene lookup returns CDR1 MDHEN and CDR2 SYDVKM. The CDR3 is CASSWAGDSEQFF. Written as DNA, the CDR3 is TGTGCCAGCAGTTGGGCAGGGGATAGTGAGCAGTTCTTC.

This clonotype was observed many times. The chain recombines TRBV7-9 with TRBJ1-2; 7 bases agree with TRBD1. This CDR3 spans 15 amino acids. J lost 0 bases, V lost 6 bases, and 7 bases had no gene match. Germline loops: CDR1 SEHNR, CDR2 FQNEAQ (reference sequence). The CDR3 bases are TGTGCCAGCAGAAGACAGGGACAGACTAACTATGGCTACACCTTC. Encoded protein: CASRRQGQTNYGYTF.

The CDR3 here is CASSSQGSLGIEQYF. The CDR3 DNA is TGTGCCAGCAGTTCTCAGGGGTCCCTCGGGATCGAGCAGTACTTC. The rearrangement uses TRBV27 and TRBJ2-7; TRBD1 might be the D (6 bases). The germline gives CDR1 MNHEY, CDR2 SMNVEV (reference sequence). CDR3 length: 15 amino acids. Deletions cut 4 bases from V and 6 bases from J, with 19 bases between.